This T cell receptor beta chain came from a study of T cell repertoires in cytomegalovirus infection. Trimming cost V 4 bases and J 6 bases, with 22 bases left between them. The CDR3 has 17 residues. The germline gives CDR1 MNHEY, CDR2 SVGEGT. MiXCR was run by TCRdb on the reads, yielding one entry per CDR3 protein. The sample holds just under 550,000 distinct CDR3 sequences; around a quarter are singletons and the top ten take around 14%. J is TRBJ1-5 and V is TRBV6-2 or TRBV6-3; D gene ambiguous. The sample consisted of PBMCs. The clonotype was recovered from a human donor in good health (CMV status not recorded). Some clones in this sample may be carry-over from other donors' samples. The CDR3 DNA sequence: TGTGCCAGCAGTTCACAAGATACACTCCTGATGGGTCAGCCCCAGCATTTT. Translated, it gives CASSSQDTLLMGQPQHF.